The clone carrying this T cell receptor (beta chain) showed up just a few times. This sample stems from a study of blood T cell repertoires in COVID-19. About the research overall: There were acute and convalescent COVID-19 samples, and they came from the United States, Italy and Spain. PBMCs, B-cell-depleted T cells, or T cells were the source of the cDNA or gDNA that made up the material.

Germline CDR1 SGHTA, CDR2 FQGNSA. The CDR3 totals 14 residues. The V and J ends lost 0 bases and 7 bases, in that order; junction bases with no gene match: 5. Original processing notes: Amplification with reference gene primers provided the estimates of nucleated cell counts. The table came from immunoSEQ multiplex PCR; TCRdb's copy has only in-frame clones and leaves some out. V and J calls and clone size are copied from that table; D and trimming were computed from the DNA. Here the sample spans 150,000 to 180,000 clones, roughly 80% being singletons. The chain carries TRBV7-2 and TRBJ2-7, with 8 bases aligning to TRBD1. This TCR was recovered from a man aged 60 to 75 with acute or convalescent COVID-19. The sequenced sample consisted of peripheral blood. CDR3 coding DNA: TGTGCCAGCAGCTTAGCGGGCAGGGGGCTTGAGCAGTACTTC. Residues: CASSLAGRGLEQYF.